This TCR beta chain is drawn from a study of T cell repertoires in cytomegalovirus infection. Background on the study: Indications came from public TCR beta signatures; they pointed to CMV infection and to a matching HLA type. General study findings and limits: Across the ex vivo response, the dominant clonotypes were HLA-C-restricted CMV-specific TCR beta clonotypes. Carriage of CMV together with the relevant HLA was identifiable through cumulative public TCR beta family frequency.

One entry per CDR3 protein, called by TCRdb with MiXCR from the reads. The table lists over 200,000 distinct CDR3 sequences, roughly an eighth of them singletons. This clonotype was counted many times. Its antigen is not known. V shed 3 bases, J shed 5 bases, and the junction held 5 bases outside the gene matches. Looked up from germline, CDR1 is MNHNS and CDR2 is SASEGT. The CDR3 is made up of 14 amino acids. The clonotype was recovered from a human donor in good health (CMV status not recorded). Some clones in this sample may be carry-over from other donors' samples. Sequencing used PBMCs. V and J are TRBV6-1 and TRBJ2-7; 9 bases fit TRBD1. CDR3 sequence (DNA): TGTGCCAGCAGTGATGGGACAGGGATCCACGAGCAGTACTTC. Its translation is CASSDGTGIHEQYF.